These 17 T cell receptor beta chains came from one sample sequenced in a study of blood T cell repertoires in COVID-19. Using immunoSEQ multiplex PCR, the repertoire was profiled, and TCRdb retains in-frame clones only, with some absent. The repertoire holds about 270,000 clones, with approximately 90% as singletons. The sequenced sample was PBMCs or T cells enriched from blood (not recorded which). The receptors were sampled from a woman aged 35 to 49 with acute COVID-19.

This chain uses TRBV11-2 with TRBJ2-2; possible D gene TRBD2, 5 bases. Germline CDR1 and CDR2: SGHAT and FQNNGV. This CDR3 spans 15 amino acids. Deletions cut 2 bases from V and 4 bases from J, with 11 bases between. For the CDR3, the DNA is TGTGCCAGCAGCTTAACCATCGAGGGCACCGGGGAGCTGTTTTTT. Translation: CASSLTIEGTGELFF.

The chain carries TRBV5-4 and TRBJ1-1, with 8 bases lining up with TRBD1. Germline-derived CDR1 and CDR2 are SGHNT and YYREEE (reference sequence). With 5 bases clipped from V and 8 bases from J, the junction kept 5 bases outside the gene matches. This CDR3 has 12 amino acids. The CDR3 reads CASSHWTGEAFF. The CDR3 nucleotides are TGTGCCAGCAGTCATTGGACAGGGGAAGCTTTCTTT.

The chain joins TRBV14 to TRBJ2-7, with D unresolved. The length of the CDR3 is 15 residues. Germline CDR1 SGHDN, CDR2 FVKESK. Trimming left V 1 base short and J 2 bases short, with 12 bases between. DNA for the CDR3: TGTGCCAGCAGCCAAGCACAAAACCCAGCCTACGAGCAGTACTTC. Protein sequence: CASSQAQNPAYEQYF.

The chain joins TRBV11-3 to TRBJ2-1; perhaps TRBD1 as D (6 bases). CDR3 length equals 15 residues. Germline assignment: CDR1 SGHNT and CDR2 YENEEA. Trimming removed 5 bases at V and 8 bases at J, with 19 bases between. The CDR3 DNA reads TGTGCCAGCAGCCCAGGGGTCGGACCCGGCGATGAGCAGTTCTTC. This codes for CASSPGVGPGDEQFF.

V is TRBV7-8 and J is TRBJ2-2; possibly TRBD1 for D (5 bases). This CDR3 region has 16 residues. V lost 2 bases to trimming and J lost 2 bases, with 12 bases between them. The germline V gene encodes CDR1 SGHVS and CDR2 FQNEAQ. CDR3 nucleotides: TGTGCCAGCAGCTTATTTCAGGGCCTAAACACCGGGGAGCTGTTTTTT. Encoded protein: CASSLFQGLNTGELFF. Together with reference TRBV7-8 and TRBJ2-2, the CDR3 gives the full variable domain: GAGVSQSPRYKVAKRGQDVALRCDPISGHVSLFWYQQALGQGPEFLTYFQNEAQLDKSGLPSDRFFAERPEGSVSTLKIQRTQQEDSAVYLCASSLFQGLNTGELFFGEGSRLTVL.

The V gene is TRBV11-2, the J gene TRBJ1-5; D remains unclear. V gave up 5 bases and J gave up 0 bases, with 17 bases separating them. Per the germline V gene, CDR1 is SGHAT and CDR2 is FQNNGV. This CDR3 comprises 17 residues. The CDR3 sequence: CASSPIQAPLSNQPQHF. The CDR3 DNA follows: TGTGCCAGCAGCCCCATCCAGGCCCCACTTAGCAATCAGCCCCAGCATTTT.

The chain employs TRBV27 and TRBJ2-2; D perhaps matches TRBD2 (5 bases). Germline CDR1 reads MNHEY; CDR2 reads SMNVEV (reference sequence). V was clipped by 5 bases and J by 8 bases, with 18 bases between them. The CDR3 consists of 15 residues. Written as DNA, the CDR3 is TGTGCCAGCAGTCCCAGTACAGACGGACTGGGGGAGCTGTTTTTT. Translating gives CASSPSTDGLGELFF.

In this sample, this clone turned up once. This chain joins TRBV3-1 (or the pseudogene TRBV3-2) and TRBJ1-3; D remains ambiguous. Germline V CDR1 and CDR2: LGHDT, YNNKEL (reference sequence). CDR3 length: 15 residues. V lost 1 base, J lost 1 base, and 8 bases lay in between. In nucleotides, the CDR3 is TGTGCCAGCAGCCAAGTCAGTATGTCTGGAAACACCATATATTTT. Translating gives CASSQVSMSGNTIYF.

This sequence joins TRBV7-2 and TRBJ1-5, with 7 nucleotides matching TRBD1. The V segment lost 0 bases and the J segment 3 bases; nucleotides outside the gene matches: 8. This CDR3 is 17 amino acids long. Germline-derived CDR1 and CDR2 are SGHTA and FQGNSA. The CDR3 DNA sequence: TGTGCCAGCAGCTTAGCCTCTCGGACAGGTACCAATCAGCCCCAGCATTTT. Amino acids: CASSLASRTGTNQPQHF.

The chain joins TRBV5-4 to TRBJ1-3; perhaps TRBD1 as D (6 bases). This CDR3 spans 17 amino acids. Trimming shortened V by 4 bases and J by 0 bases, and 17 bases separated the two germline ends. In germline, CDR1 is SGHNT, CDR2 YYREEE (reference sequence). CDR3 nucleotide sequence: TGTGCCAGCAGCCCCGGGGGGTTGGGGGCCTCTGGAAACACCATATATTTT. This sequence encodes CASSPGGLGASGNTIYF.

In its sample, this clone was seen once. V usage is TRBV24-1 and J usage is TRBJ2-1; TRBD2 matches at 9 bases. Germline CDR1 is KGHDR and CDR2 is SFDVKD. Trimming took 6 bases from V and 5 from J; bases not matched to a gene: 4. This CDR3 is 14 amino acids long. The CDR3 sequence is CATSPSGANNEQFF. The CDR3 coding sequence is TGTGCCACCAGTCCTAGCGGGGCGAACAATGAGCAGTTCTTC.

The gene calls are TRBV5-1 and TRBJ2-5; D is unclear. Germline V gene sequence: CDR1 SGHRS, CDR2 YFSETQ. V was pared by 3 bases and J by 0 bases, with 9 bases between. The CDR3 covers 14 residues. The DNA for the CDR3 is TGCGCCAGCAGCTACTCTCACGACCAAGAGACCCAGTACTTC. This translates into CASSYSHDQETQYF.

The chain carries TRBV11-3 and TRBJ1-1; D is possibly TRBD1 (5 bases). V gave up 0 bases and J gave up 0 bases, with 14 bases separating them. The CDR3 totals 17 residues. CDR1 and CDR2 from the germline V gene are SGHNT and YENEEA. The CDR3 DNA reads TGTGCCAGCAGCTTAGATCGTTGGGGGGGAATGAACACTGAAGCTTTCTTT. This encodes CASSLDRWGGMNTEAFF.

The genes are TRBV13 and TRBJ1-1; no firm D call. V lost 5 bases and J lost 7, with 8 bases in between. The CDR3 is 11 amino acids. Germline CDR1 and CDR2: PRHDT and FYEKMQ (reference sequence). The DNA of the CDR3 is TGTGCCAGCAGCCCTAGATTTGAAGCTTTCTTT. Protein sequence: CASSPRFEAFF.

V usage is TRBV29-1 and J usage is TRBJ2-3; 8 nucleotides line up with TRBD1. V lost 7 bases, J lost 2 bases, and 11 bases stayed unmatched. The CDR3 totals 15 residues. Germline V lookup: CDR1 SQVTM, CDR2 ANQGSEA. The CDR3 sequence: CSARSRTGNTDTQYF. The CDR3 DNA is TGCAGCGCGAGGTCCCGGACAGGGAACACAGATACGCAGTATTTT.

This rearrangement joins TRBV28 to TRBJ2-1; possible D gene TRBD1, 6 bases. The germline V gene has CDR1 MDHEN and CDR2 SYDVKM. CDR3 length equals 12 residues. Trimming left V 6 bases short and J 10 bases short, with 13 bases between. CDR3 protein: CASSFQRGEQFF. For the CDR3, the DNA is TGTGCCAGCAGCTTCCAGAGGGGGGAGCAGTTCTTC. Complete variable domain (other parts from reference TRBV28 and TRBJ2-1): DVKVTQSSRYLVKRTGEKVFLECVQDMDHENMFWYRQDPGLGLRLIYFSYDVKMKEKGDIPEGYSVSREKKERFSLILESASTNQTSMYLCASSFQRGEQFFGPGTRLTVL.

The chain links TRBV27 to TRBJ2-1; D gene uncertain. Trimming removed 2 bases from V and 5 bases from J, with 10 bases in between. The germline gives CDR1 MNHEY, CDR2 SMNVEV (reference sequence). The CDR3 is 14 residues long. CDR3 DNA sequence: TGTGCCAGCAGTTTAAGGTCTACAGACAATGAGCAGTTCTTC. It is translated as CASSLRSTDNEQFF.